This TCR beta chain is drawn from a study of shared clonotypes between healthy human individuals. About the research overall: A donor's plate count was three for CD4 naive and three for CD4 memory; CD8 naive had two and CD8 memory one. Study-wide results and caveats: What rarefaction showed was incomplete sorted-subset sequencing despite large depth.

As to this clone: Its antigen is not identified.

CDR1 and CDR2 from the germline V gene are SGHAT and FQNNGV. Trimming stripped 5 bases from V and 4 bases from J, with 17 bases between. The CDR3 spans 15 residues. As processed by the authors: Junction-only immunoSEQ sequences carried no quality scores, so filtering differed. The repertoire was sequenced with immunoSEQ multiplex PCR; TCRdb's copy has only in-frame clones and lacks some. V and J calls and clone size are copied from that table; D and trimming were computed from the DNA. The profile shows approximately 640,000 clones, about two thirds of them singletons. The chain is built from TRBV11-2 and TRBJ2-5, with D tentatively TRBD1 (5 bases). This receptor was obtained from a woman in her twenties or thirties in good health. Sequencing used memory CD4+ T cells sorted from blood. Sample subset: CD45RA-negative fraction. In DNA, the CDR3 is TGTGCCAGCAGCCTAGGCGCAGGGTGGGTAGAGACCCAGTACTTC. It is translated as CASSLGAGWVETQYF.